The source of this T cell receptor beta chain is a study of cytomegalovirus exposure and HLA in healthy donors. Whole-study findings and limits: In a later analysis, common viral pathogens appeared linked to several of the most significant clusters. Presence/absence analyses assumed roughly uniform sequencing depth across donors.

Comments on this clone: Its antigen is as yet unknown.

The study ran its PCR with 60 Vbeta and 13 Jbeta primers. The data were produced by immunoSEQ multiplex PCR, yet TCRdb's version contains in-frame clones alone and is incomplete. The data show 140,000 to 150,000 clones, over 60% seen once. The CDR3 extends over 11 amino acids. V was pared by 11 bases and J by 3 bases, with 10 bases between. Germline V gene data show CDR1 as SEHNR and CDR2 as FQNEAQ (reference sequence). Material: PBMCs. The receptor's source is a middle-aged woman in good health and CMV-seronegative. The chain is built from TRBV7-9 and TRBJ1-1; D uncertain. This CDR3 is CAAEGYTEAFF. The CDR3 DNA follows: TGTGCCGCGGAAGGATACACTGAAGCTTTCTTT.